The T cell receptor (beta chain) described here comes from a study of blood T cell repertoires in COVID-19. At the level of the study: Both acute and convalescent COVID-19 samples were obtained from the United States, Italy and Spain. T cells, B-cell-depleted T cells, or PBMCs supplied cDNA or gDNA.

This CDR3 contains 14 residues. Trimming shortened V by 4 bases and J by 4 bases, and 14 bases separated the two germline ends. Germline-derived CDR1 and CDR2 are SGHAT and FQNNGV. Authors' processing steps: Researchers report that nucleated cell counts were estimated from reference gene primer amplification. Assay: immunoSEQ multiplex PCR; the TCRdb copy retains only in-frame clones and omits some. For V, J and clone size, that table is used; D and trimming come from the DNA. The table records approximately 91,000 clones, about four fifths of them present only once. The specimen was peripheral blood. The V call is TRBV11-2, the J call TRBJ2-7; a weak D match, TRBD2 (6 bases). This clonotype originated in a human donor in a cohort sampled during active COVID-19. The CDR3 here is CASSSGGRGYEQYF. The CDR3 coding sequence is TGTGCCAGCAGCTCCGGGGGAAGGGGTTACGAGCAGTACTTC.